This entry describes one TCR beta chain. What it recognizes is unknown. The data were taken from a study of T cells in Graves' hyperthyroidism and ophthalmopathy. Findings and limits, study-wide: Clonotypes that were expanded in thyroid above 0.001 mostly appeared in blood too. A model using 13 V-J features told ophthalmopathy apart from stable hyperthyroidism.

V lost 1 base and J lost 3, with 14 bases in between. This CDR3 region has 15 residues. CDR1 DFQATT and CDR2 SNEGSKA come from the germline V gene (reference sequence). Amplification targeted TCR beta CDR3 regions from RNA transcripts. The study used the HTBI primer set for a first-round RT-PCR of the TCR CDR3. TCRdb processed the multiplex PCR reads anew with MiXCR; each CDR3 protein has one entry. The sample has hundreds of thousands of distinct CDR3 sequences; around 20% are singletons. V usage is TRBV20-1 and J usage is TRBJ2-3; D is perhaps TRBD2 (6 bases). The sample comprised blood. The clonotype comes from a man in his forties with Graves' ophthalmopathy. DNA of the CDR3: TGCAGTGCTAGAGTCGGAGGGGTGGAAACAGATACGCAGTATTTT. Its translation: CSARVGGVETDTQYF.